This T cell receptor beta chain was sequenced for a study of control samples from healthy donors and cancer patients. Profiling relied on immunoSEQ multiplex PCR, and the TCRdb table lists in-frame clones only, not all of them. The sample has about 82,000 clones, 90% to 95% seen once. Looked up from germline, CDR1 is SGHVS and CDR2 is FQNEAQ. The CDR3 extends over 16 amino acids. V was clipped by 4 bases and J by 0 bases; unmatched bases: 7. V usage is TRBV7-8 and J usage is TRBJ1-1; 8 bases are shared with TRBD1. This sequence was found in a woman aged 18-30 years in good health. Sequencing was done on a sample of blood. The CDR3 loop is CASSSHGQGMNTEAFF. DNA of the CDR3: TGTGCCAGCAGCTCTCACGGACAGGGCATGAACACTGAAGCTTTCTTT.